What follows describes a single TCR beta chain. TCRdb re-called the 5' RACE reads through MiXCR, storing one row per CDR3 protein. The sample records over 55,000 distinct CDR3 sequences, around a quarter being singletons. The germline V gene encodes CDR1 MNHEY and CDR2 SVGAGI. The CDR3 length is 12 residues. The V end was cut by 4 bases, the J end by 4 bases, with 8 bases between. The gene calls are TRBV6-5 and TRBJ2-7, with D uncertain. The sample taken for sequencing was tumor-infiltrating memory CD4+ T cells sorted from the breast tumor. Subset: memory CD4+ T cells, CD4+CD45RO+CD25-. This clonotype was sampled from a female donor with breast cancer. Written as DNA, the CDR3 is TGTGCCAGCAGTTTTGAGAGGTACGAGCAGTACTTC. Residues: CASSFERYEQYF.